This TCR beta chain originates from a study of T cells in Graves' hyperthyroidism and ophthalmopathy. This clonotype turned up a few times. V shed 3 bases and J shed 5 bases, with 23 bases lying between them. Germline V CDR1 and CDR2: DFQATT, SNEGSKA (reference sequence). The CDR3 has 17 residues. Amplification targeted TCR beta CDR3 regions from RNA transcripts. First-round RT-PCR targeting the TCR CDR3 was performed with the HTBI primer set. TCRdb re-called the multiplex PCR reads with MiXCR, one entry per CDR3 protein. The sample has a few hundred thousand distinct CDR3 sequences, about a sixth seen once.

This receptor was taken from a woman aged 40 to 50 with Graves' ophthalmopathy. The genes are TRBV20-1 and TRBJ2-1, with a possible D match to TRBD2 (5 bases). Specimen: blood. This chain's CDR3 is CSASALINGLANNEQFF. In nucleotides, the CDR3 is TGCAGTGCTAGTGCCCTCATCAACGGACTGGCAAACAATGAGCAGTTCTTC.